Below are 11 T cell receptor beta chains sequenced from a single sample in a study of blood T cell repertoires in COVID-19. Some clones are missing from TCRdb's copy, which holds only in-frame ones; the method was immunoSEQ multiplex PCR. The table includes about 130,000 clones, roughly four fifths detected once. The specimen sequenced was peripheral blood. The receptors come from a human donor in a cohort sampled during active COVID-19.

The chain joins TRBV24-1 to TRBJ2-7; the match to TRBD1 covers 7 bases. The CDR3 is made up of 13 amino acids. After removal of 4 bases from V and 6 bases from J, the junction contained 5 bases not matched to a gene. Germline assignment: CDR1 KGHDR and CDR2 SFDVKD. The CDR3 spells CATSDRYRGEQYF. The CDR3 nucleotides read TGTGCCACCAGTGACCGTTACAGGGGCGAGCAGTACTTC.

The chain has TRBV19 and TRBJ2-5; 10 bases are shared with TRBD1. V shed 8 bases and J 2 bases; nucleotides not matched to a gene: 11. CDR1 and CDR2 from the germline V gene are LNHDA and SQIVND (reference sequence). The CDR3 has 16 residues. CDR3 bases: TGTGCCAGTTCGGGACGGACAGGGGGTCCTCAAGAGACCCAGTACTTC. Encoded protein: CASSGRTGGPQETQYF.

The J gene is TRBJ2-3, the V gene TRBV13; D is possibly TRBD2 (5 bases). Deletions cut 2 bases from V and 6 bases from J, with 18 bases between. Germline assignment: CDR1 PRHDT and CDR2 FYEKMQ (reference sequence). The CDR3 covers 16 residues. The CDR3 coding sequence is TGTGCCAGCAGCTTAAGGGTTGGCGGCCGGGGTGATACGCAGTATTTT. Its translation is CASSLRVGGRGDTQYF.

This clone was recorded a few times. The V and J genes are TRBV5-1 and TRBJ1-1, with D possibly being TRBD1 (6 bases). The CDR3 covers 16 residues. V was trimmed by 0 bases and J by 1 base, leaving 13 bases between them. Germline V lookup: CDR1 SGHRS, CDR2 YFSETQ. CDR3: CASSLEIGGQNTEAFF. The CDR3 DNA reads TGCGCCAGCAGCTTGGAGATAGGGGGACAGAACACTGAAGCTTTCTTT.

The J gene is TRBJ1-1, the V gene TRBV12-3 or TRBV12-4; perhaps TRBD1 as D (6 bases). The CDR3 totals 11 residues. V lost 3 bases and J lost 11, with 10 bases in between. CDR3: CASSLGAYAFF. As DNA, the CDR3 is TGTGCCAGCAGTTTGGGGGCTTATGCTTTCTTT.

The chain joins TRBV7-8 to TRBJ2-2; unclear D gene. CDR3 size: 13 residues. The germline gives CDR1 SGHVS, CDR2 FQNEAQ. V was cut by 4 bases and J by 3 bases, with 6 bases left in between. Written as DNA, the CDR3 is TGTGCCAGCAGCTCCTCCTACACCGGGGAGCTGTTTTTT. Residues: CASSSSYTGELFF. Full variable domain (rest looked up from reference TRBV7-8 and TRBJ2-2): GAGVSQSPRYKVAKRGQDVALRCDPISGHVSLFWYQQALGQGPEFLTYFQNEAQLDKSGLPSDRFFAERPEGSVSTLKIQRTQQEDSAVYLCASSSSYTGELFFGEGSRLTVL.

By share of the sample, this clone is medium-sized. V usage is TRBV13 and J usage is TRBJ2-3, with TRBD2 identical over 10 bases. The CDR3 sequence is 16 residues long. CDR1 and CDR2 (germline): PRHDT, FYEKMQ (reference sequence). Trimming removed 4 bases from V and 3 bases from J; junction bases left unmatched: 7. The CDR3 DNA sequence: TGTGCCAGCAGCTCGGATAGCGGGGGGAGGACAGATACGCAGTATTTT. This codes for CASSSDSGGRTDTQYF.

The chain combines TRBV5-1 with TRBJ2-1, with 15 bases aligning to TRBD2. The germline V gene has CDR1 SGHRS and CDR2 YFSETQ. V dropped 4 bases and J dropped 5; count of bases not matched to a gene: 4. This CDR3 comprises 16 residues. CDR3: CASSVGTSGGHNEQFF. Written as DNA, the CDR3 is TGCGCCAGCAGCGTTGGGACTAGCGGGGGGCACAATGAGCAGTTCTTC.

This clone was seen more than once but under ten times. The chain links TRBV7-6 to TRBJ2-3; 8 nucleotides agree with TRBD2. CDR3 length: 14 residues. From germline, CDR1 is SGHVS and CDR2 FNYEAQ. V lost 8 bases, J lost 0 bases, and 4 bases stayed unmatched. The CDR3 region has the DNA TGTGCCAGCTCCGGGGGGGTAAGCACAGATACGCAGTATTTT. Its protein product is CASSGGVSTDTQYF.

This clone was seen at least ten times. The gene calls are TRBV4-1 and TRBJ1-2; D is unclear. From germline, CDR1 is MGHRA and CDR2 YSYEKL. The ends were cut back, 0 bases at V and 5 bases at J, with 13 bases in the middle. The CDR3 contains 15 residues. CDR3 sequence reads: CASSQETRARYGYTF. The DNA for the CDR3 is TGCGCCAGCAGCCAAGAAACGAGGGCCCGTTATGGCTACACCTTC.

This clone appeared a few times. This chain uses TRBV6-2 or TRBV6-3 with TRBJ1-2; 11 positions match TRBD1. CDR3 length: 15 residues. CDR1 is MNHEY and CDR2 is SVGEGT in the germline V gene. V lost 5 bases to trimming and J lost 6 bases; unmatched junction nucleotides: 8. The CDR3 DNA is TGTGCCAGCAGTAATCTGCCGGGACAGGGGGATGGCTACACCTTC. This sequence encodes CASSNLPGQGDGYTF.